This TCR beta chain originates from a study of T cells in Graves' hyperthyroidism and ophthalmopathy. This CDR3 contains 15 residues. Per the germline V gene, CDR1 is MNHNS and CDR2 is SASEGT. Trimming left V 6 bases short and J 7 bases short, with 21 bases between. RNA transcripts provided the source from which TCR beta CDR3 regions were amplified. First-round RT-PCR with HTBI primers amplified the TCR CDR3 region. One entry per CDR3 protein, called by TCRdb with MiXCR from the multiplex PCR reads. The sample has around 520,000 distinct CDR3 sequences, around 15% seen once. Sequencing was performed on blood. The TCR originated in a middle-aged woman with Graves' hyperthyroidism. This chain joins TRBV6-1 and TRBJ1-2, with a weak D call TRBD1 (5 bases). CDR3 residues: CASRNAQGPITGYTF. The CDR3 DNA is TGTGCCAGCAGAAACGCTCAGGGCCCTATTACTGGCTACACCTTC.